This is a list of T cell receptor beta chains from one sample in a study of T cells in Graves' hyperthyroidism and ophthalmopathy. TCRdb re-analysed the multiplex PCR reads in MiXCR, keeping a single row per CDR3 protein. Here the sample spans approximately 260,000 distinct CDR3 sequences, about 15% being singletons. Sequenced: blood. These receptors came from a woman between 50 and 59 years old with Graves' hyperthyroidism that later progressed to Graves' ophthalmopathy. The CDR3 runs from the conserved cysteine through the conserved F or W. A D gene is named only where the DNA matches it firmly. Some rows have no size entry. The others give once, few or many, or a class for an expanded clone.

j_call	v_call	clone_size	d_call	cdr3_length	cdr3_nt	cdr3_aa
TRBJ2-1	TRBV18	many	TRBD2	16	TGTGCCAGCTCACTAGGGACTAGCATCTCCTACAATGAGCAGTTCTTC	CASSLGTSISYNEQFF
TRBJ2-1	TRBV27	many	.	14	TGTGCCAGCAGTCTCCAACGGGGTTACAATGAGCAGTTCTTC	CASSLQRGYNEQFF
TRBJ1-2	TRBV15	.	.	16	TGTGCCACCAGCAGAGATCGTGGCACCTCTAACTATGGCTACACCTTC	CATSRDRGTSNYGYTF
TRBJ1-4	TRBV5-5	few	.	15	TGTGCCAGCAGCCATCCAGGGGCGGGGAGTGAAAAACTGTTTTTT	CASSHPGAGSEKLFF
TRBJ2-1	TRBV29-1	many	TRBD2	16	TGCAGCGTTACGATGTATAGCGGGAGACCGGGGAATGAGCAGTTCTTC	CSVTMYSGRPGNEQFF
TRBJ2-3	TRBV11-2	many	.	15	TGTGCCAGCAGCTCCAGACAGGGGAGGGCAGATACGCAGTATTTT	CASSSRQGRADTQYF
TRBJ1-1	TRBV2	many	.	12	TGTGCCAGCATCCTTGCTGGCACTGAAGCTTTCTTT	CASILAGTEAFF
TRBJ2-1	TRBV6-1	many	TRBD2	15	TGTGCCAGCAGTGAACTAGCGGGAGGTGGCGATGAGCAGTTCTTC	CASSELAGGGDEQFF
TRBJ2-1	TRBV11-2	many	TRBD2	18	TGTGCCAGCAGCTTAGGACTAGCTTATCGAGTTGCCTACAATGAGCAGTTCTTC	CASSLGLAYRVAYNEQFF
TRBJ2-7	TRBV3-1	many	.	14	TGTGCCAGCAGCCAAGACGACTCGTACTACGAGCAGTACTTC	CASSQDDSYYEQYF
TRBJ2-2	TRBV27	.	TRBD2	16	TGTGCCAGCAGTGCGCCTAGCGGGGGGCACACCGGGGAGCTGTTTTTT	CASSAPSGGHTGELFF
TRBJ2-3	TRBV12-3/TRBV12-4	.	.	14	TGTGCCAGCAGGCCCGGAGGAAACACAGATACGCAGTATTTT	CASRPGGNTDTQYF
TRBJ1-2	TRBV12-3/TRBV12-4	many	.	16	TGTGCCAGCAGTTTCGTGGGGACAAGATCACACTATGGCTACACCTTC	CASSFVGTRSHYGYTF
TRBJ2-7	TRBV28	.	TRBD1	14	TGTGCCAGCAGTTTCTTCAGGGGGAGCCACGAGCAGTACTTC	CASSFFRGSHEQYF
TRBJ2-1	TRBV7-3	many	.	12	TGTGCCAGCAGCACCCAGGACAATGAGCAGTTCTTC	CASSTQDNEQFF
TRBJ2-2	TRBV12-3/TRBV12-4	few	.	15	TGTGCCAGCAGTCCCTATGATACGAACACCGGGGAGCTGTTTTTT	CASSPYDTNTGELFF
TRBJ2-1	TRBV30	many	.	15	TGTGCCTGGGGCTTTAGGGGTCAGGGGGGCAATGAGCAGTTCTTC	CAWGFRGQGGNEQFF
TRBJ1-5	TRBV29-1	many	.	13	TGCAGCGTCCGTACAGGGCTCAATCAGCCCCAGCATTTT	CSVRTGLNQPQHF
TRBJ1-5	TRBV12-3/TRBV12-4	.	.	12	TGTGCCGGCAAGGCCGGAGGTCAGCCCCAGCATTTT	CAGKAGGQPQHF
TRBJ2-2	TRBV7-6	few	TRBD2	15	TGTGCCAGCAGCTTTTTCGCGGGAGGTACCGGGGAGCTGTTTTTT	CASSFFAGGTGELFF
TRBJ2-7	TRBV12-3/TRBV12-4	many	TRBD1	14	TGTGCCAGCAGCTTCGGGGACAGGGGGCCTGAGCAGTACTTC	CASSFGDRGPEQYF
TRBJ2-5	TRBV6-1	many	.	13	TGTGCCAGCAGTGAAGAACGAAAAGAGACCCAGTACTTC	CASSEERKETQYF
TRBJ1-2	TRBV20-1	many	.	13	TGCAGTGCTAGTTGGGTACAGTCCTATGGCTACACCTTC	CSASWVQSYGYTF
TRBJ2-2	TRBV3-1	many	.	16	TGTGCCAGCAGTCCCCGAAGGGGCGGATTCGTAGGGGAGCTGTTTTTT	CASSPRRGGFVGELFF
TRBJ2-7	TRBV2	many	TRBD2	16	TGTGCCAGCAGTCAGGGACTAGCGGGAGGGTTCACCGAGCAGTACTTC	CASSQGLAGGFTEQYF
TRBJ2-5	TRBV28	many	.	12	TGTGCCAGTTCGGGTGGGCAAGAGACCCAGTACTTC	CASSGGQETQYF
TRBJ2-7	TRBV28	few	.	16	TGTGCCAGCTCCTTACTCGGGGGCAGGGTTCGCTACGAGCAGTACTTC	CASSLLGGRVRYEQYF
TRBJ2-1	TRBV20-1	many	TRBD2	20	TGCAGTGCCGTTCATCACATTGCCCGGACTAGCGGGTCTTCCTACAATGAGCAGTTCTTC	CSAVHHIARTSGSSYNEQFF
TRBJ2-1	TRBV20-1	.	.	13	TGCAGTGCTAGAGGGCTACCTCGTGGTGAGCAGTTCTTC	CSARGLPRGEQFF
TRBJ2-7	TRBV7-9	many	.	15	TGTGCCAGCAGCCATCCGACAGTTACCGTCTCCGAGCAGTACTTC	CASSHPTVTVSEQYF
TRBJ1-1	TRBV15	.	.	12	TGTGCCACCAGCAGTTTTCCCCATCCCGCTTTCTTT	CATSSFPHPAFF
TRBJ1-1	TRBV7-9	few	.	13	TGTGCCAGCAGCTTAGCCCTACAGGGTAACACATTCTTT	CASSLALQGNTFF
TRBJ2-5	TRBV20-1	.	.	15	TGCAGTGTACCGAGGAGAAAGGACTTCCAAGAGACCCAGTACTTC	CSVPRRKDFQETQYF
TRBJ2-7	TRBV11-2	many	TRBD1	15	TGTGCCAGCAGCTTAGATCCCCGACAGGGACCCGAGCAGTACTTC	CASSLDPRQGPEQYF
TRBJ1-3	TRBV7-2	few	.	18	TGTGCCAGCAGCCCTAATCGTGCGGCAATACTCTCTGGAAACACCATATATTTT	CASSPNRAAILSGNTIYF
TRBJ2-4	TRBV12-3/TRBV12-4	few	.	15	TGTGCCTGTACTGGGGGAAGTGGAGCCAAAAACATTCAGTACTTC	CACTGGSGAKNIQYF
TRBJ2-3	TRBV7-6	.	TRBD2	16	TGTGCCAGCAGCTTCGGGACTAGCGGATACACAGATACGCAGTATTTT	CASSFGTSGYTDTQYF